What follows describes a single T cell receptor beta chain. Its antigen remains unknown. The data were obtained in a study of T cell responses to AZD1222 COVID-19 vaccine. Sequencing was performed with immunoSEQ multiplex PCR; in TCRdb, only in-frame clones are kept and a portion is missing. Here the sample spans 150,000 to 200,000 clones, 85% to 90% being singletons. Study conclusions and caveats: At baseline, seropositivity was found in only five or six AZD1222 recipients. Most donors were white British and more were female, and clonal diversity was possibly underestimated.

The germline gives CDR1 SGHAT, CDR2 FQNNGV. CDR3 length: 13 amino acids. V lost 1 base to trimming and J lost 3 bases, with 5 bases between them. The receptor comes from an adult who received the AZD1222 COVID-19 vaccine. This specimen consisted of peripheral blood, obtained 28 days after the second AZD1222 dose. V and J are TRBV11-2 and TRBJ2-3; D gene uncertain. In DNA, the CDR3 is TGTGCCAGCAGCTTAGTTTCGACAGATACGCAGTATTTT. Translation gives CASSLVSTDTQYF.